One T cell receptor (beta chain) is described in this entry. The antigen is unknown. Its ends do not fully match the called genes, so a read error is possible. This sample is drawn from a study of T cell responses to AZD1222 COVID-19 vaccine. Study-wide results and limits: Targets within unmutated variant regions were reportedly found for nearly half of spike-specific TCRs. Vaccine-associated CD4 TCRs spanned spike, dominant at 160-218 and 743-854.

Measured with immunoSEQ multiplex PCR; TCRdb has only the in-frame clones, and not every one. In the table there are roughly 160,000 clones, about 91% of which are singletons. The CDR3 extends over 15 amino acids. Germline V gene sequence: CDR1 MNHEY, CDR2 SMNVEV (reference sequence). This TCR was sampled from an adult in good health. V usage is TRBV27 and J usage is TRBJ1-1, with TRBD1 matching over 7 bases. The sequences come from peripheral blood, collected on day 0 of AZD1222 vaccination. DNA of the CDR3: TGTGCCAGCAGTATATCCGGGACAGAGAACACTGAAGCTTTCTTT. It codes for CASSISGTENTEAFF.